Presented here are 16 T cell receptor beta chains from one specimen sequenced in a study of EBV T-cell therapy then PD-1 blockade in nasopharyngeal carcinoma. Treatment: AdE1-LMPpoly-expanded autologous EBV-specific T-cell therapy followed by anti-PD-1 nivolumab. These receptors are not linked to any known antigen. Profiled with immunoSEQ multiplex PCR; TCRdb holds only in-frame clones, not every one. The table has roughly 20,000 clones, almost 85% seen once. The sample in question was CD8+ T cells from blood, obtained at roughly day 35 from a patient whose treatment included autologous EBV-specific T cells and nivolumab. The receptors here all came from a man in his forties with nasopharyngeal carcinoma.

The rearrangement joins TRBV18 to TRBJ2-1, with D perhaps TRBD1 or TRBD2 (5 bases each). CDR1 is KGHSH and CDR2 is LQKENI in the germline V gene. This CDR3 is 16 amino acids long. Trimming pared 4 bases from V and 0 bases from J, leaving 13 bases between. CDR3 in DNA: TGTGCCAGCTCACTCTCGGTGAGGGGCTCCTACAATGAGCAGTTCTTC. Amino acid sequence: CASSLSVRGSYNEQFF.

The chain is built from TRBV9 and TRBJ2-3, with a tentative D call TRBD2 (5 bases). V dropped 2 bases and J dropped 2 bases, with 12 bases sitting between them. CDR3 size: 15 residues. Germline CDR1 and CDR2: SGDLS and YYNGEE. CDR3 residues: CASSVIARDTDTQYF. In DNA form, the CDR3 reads TGTGCCAGCAGCGTGATAGCGAGGGACACAGATACGCAGTATTTT.

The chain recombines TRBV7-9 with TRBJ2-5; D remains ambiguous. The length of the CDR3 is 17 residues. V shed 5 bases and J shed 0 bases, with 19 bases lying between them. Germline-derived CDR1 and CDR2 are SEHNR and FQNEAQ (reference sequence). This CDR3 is CASSPIVLTQYQETQYF. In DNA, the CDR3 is TGTGCCAGCAGCCCTATCGTCCTGACCCAGTACCAAGAGACCCAGTACTTC.

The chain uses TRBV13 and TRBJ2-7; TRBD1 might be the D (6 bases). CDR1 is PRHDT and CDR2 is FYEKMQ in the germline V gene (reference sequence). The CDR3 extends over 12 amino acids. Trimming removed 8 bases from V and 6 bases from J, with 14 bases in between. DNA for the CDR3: TGTGCCAGCTCTAACCAGGGGCCCGAGCAGTACTTC. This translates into CASSNQGPEQYF.

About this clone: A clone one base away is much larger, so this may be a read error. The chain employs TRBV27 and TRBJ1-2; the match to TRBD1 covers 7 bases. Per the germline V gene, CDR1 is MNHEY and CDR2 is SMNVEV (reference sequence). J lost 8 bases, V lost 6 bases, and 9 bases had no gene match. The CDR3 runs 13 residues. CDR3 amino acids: CASSIDRAPGYTF. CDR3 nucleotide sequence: TGTGCCAGCAGCATCGACAGGGCCCCGGGCTACACCTTC.

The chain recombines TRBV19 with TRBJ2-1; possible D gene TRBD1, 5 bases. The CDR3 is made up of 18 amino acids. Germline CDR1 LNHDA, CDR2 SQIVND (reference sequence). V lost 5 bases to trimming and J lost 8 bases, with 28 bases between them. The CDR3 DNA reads TGTGCCAGTAGTTGGATGGTGGGAAGGGGCCCCAAAGGGGATGAGCAGTTCTTC. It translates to CASSWMVGRGPKGDEQFF.

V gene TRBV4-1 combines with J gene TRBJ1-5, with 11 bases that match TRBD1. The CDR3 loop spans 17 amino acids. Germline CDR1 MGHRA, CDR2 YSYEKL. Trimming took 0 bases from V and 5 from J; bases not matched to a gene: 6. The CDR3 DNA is TGCGCCAGCAGCCAAGACCCCGGGACAGGGGGGGATCAGCCCCAGCATTTT. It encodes CASSQDPGTGGDQPQHF.

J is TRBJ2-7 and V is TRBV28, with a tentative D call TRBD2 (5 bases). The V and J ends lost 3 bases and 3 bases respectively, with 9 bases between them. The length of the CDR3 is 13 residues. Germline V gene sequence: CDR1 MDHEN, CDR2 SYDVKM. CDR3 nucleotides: TGTGCCAGCAGTTTCGCCGGGAACTACGAGCAGTACTTC. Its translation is CASSFAGNYEQYF.

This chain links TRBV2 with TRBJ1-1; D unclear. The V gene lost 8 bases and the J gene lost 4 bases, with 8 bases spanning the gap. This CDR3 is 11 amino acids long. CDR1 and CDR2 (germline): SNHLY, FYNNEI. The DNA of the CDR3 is TGTGCCAGCCCTACCGGCACTGAAGCTTTCTTT. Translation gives CASPTGTEAFF.

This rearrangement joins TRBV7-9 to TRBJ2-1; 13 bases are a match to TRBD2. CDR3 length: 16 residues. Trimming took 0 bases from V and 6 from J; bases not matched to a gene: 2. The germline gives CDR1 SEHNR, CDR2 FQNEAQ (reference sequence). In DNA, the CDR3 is TGTGCCAGCAGCTTAGCTCGACTAGCGGGGGGCAATGAGCAGTTCTTC. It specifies CASSLARLAGGNEQFF.

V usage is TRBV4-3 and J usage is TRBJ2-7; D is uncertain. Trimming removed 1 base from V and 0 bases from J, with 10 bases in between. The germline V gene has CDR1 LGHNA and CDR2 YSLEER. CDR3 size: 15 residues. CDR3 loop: CASSQGLGSSYEQYF. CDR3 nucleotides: TGCGCCAGCAGCCAAGGGTTGGGCAGCTCCTACGAGCAGTACTTC.

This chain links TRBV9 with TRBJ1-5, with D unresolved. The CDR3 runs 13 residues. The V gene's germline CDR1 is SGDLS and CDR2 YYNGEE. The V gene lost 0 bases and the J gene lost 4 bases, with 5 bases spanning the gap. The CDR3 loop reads CASSVVGNQPQHF. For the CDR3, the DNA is TGTGCCAGCAGCGTAGTAGGAAATCAGCCCCAGCATTTT.

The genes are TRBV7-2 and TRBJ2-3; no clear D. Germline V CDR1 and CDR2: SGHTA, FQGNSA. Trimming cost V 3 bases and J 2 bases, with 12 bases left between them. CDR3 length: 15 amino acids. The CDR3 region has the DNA TGTGCCAGCAGCTTTCTAACCTCTCTCACAGATACGCAGTATTTT. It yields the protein CASSFLTSLTDTQYF.

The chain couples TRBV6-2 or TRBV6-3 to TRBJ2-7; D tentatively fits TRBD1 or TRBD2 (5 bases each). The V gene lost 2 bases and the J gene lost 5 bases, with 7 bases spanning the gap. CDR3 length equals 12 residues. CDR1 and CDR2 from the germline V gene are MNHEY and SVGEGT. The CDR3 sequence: CASSYGGHEQYF. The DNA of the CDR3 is TGTGCCAGCAGTTACGGGGGTCACGAGCAGTACTTC.

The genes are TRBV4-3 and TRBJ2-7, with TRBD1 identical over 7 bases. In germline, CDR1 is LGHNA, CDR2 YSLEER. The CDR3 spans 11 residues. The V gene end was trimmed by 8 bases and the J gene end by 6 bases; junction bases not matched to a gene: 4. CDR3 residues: CASGTVTEQYF. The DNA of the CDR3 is TGCGCCAGCGGGACAGTTACCGAGCAGTACTTC.

The CDR3 is CASSIFRNTEAFF. In DNA, the CDR3 is TGTGCCAGTAGTATTTTTAGGAACACTGAAGCTTTCTTT. The chain is built from TRBV19 and TRBJ1-1; D uncertain. Germline lookup yields CDR1 LNHDA and CDR2 SQIVND (reference sequence). This CDR3 has 13 residues. V lost 3 bases and J 1 base, leaving 6 bases between the germline ends.